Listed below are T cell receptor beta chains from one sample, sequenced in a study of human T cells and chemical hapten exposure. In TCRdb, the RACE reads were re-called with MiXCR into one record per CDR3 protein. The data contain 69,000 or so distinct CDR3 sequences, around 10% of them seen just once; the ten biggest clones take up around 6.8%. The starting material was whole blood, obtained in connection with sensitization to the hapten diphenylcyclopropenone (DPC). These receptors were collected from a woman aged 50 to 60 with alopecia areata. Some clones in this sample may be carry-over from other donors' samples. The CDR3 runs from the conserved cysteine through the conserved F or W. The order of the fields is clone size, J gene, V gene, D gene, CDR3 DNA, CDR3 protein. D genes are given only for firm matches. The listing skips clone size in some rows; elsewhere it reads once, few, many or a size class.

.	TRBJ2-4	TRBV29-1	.	TGCAGCGTTGAACTGGTGGACATTCAGTACTTC	CSVELVDIQYF
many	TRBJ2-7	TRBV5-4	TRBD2	TGTGCCAGCAGCTTGGGCAGGGCTAGCGGGAGCTACGAGCAGTACTTC	CASSLGRASGSYEQYF
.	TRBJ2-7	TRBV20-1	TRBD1	TGCAGTGCTAGAGATAGGACAGGATCGGGGGAGCAGTACTTC	CSARDRTGSGEQYF
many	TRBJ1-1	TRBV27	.	TGTGCCAGCAGTTTATACGGTCTCGGCTGGGCGGGGGACACTGAAGCTTTCTTT	CASSLYGLGWAGDTEAFF
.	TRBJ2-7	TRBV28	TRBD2	TGTGCCAGCAGTTTAGCGGGAGGCAACTACGAGCAGTACTTC	CASSLAGGNYEQYF
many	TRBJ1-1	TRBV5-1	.	TGCGCCAGCAGCACTGGCCGCGGGGTTTCCACTGAAGCTTTCTTT	CASSTGRGVSTEAFF
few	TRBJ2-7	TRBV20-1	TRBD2	TGCAGTGCTGAGCGGACTAGTTACGAGCAGTACTTC	CSAERTSYEQYF
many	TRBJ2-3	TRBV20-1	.	TGCAGTGCCGCAACTTCCCAAGGCACAGATACGCAGTATTTT	CSAATSQGTDTQYF
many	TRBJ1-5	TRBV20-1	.	TGCAGTGCTAGAGGCGGGGAGAGCAATCAGCCCCAGCATTTT	CSARGGESNQPQHF
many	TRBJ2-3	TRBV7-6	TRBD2	TGTGCCAGCAGCTTAGGAGCTGTGACTAGCGGAACTAAACCCCCCTATACGCAGTATTTT	CASSLGAVTSGTKPPYTQYF
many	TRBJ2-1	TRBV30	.	TGTGCCTGGGATGGTTCTTCCTACAATGAGCAGTTCTTC	CAWDGSSYNEQFF
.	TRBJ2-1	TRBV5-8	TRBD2	TGTGCCAGCAGCTTGGGACGGAGCGGGAGCAATGAGCAGTTCTTC	CASSLGRSGSNEQFF
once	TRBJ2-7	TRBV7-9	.	TGTGCCAGCAGCGACTGGACGGACAAGCAGTACTTC	CASSDWTDKQYF
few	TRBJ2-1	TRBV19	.	TGTGCCAGTAAGGCGCCTAGCGGAACCCAAGGACAGACCTACAATGAGCAGTTCTTC	CASKAPSGTQGQTYNEQFF
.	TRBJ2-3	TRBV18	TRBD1	TGTGCCAGCTCACTACTACAGGGGGCATTAACAGATACGCAGTATTTT	CASSLLQGALTDTQYF
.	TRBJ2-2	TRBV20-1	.	TGCAGAGCTAGGCAGGGATTCGGCGGGGAGCTGTTTTTT	CRARQGFGGELFF
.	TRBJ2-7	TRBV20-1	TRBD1	TGCAGTGCTAGAGATACAGGGGCCATGTACGAGCAGTACTTC	CSARDTGAMYEQYF
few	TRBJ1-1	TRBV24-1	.	TGTGCCACCAGTGATGTAAAAGGGAGCCTCACTGAAGCTTTCTTT	CATSDVKGSLTEAFF
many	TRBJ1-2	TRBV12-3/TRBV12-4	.	TGTGCCAGCAGTTTCTCCAGCCTAACTAACTATGGCTACACCTTC	CASSFSSLTNYGYTF
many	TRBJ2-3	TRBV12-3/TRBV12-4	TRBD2	TGTGCCAGCACCATTAGCGGGATAGAAGATACGCAGTATTTT	CASTISGIEDTQYF
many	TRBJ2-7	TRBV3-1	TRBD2	TGTGCCAGCAGCGCCCGACTAGCGGGAGGTGACGAGCAGTACTTC	CASSARLAGGDEQYF
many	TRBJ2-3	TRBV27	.	TGTGCCAGCACCTCCCCTAGCCGGGCGCAGTATTTT	CASTSPSRAQYF
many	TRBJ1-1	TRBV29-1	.	TGCAGCGTTGGACACGGACAGGAAGCTTTCTTT	CSVGHGQEAFF
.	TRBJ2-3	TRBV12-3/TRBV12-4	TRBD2	TGTGCCAGCAAATATTCAGGGACTAGCGGGATCACAGATACGCAGTATTTT	CASKYSGTSGITDTQYF
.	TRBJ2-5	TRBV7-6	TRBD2	TGTGCCAGCAGCTTTAGAGCGGGAGATGGAGAGACCCAGTACTTC	CASSFRAGDGETQYF
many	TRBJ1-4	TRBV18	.	TGTGCCAGCTCACCATCCGCTGCAGGGGCTAATGAAAAACTGTTTTTT	CASSPSAAGANEKLFF
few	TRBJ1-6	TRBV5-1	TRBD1	TGCGCCAGCAGCTTCGACAGGGAGAATTCACCCCTCCACTTT	CASSFDRENSPLHF
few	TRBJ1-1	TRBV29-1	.	TGCAGCGTTGAAGAATGGCCGGGGACTGAAGCTTTCTTT	CSVEEWPGTEAFF
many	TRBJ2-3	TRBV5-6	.	TGTGCCAGCAGCTCCGATCCCACAGATACGCAGTATTTT	CASSSDPTDTQYF
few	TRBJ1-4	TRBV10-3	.	TGTGCTATCAGGGTTAATGAAAAACTGTTTTTT	CAIRVNEKLFF
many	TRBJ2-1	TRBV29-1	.	TGCAGCGGTTCGTCCGGTCCCTCAGGAGAGAATGAGCAGTTCTTC	CSGSSGPSGENEQFF
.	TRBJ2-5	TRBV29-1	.	TGCAGCGTTGAAGATCCGGGTGAGACCCAGTACTTC	CSVEDPGETQYF
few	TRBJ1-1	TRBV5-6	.	TGTGCCAGCAGCTTGATACAGGGTAGGAGTAAGGCTTTCTTT	CASSLIQGRSKAFF
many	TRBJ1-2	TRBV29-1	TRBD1	TGCAGCGTTGAAGACGGACAGGGCATTCCTGGCTATGGCTACACCTTC	CSVEDGQGIPGYGYTF
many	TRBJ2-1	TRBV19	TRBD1	TGTGCCAGTAGCCCGGACAGGTCCTCCTACAATGAGCAGTTCTTC	CASSPDRSSYNEQFF
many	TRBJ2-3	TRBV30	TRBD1	TGTGCCTTTGGGACAGCTAGGATCAGGACAGATACGCAGTATTTT	CAFGTARIRTDTQYF
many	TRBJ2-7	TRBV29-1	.	TGCAGCGTTGAAGGGGGTTACGAGCAGTACTTC	CSVEGGYEQYF
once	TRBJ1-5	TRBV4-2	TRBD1	TGTGCCAGGAGCCAAGATTCAGGGGGCCAGCCCCAGCATTTT	CARSQDSGGQPQHF
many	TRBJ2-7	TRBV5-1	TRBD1	TGCGCCAGCAGCTTGGTTGGGACAGGACCCTACGAGCAGTACTTC	CASSLVGTGPYEQYF
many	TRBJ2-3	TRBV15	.	TGTGCCACCAGCAGAGATCTCGCGGGCCAGCAGTATTTT	CATSRDLAGQQYF
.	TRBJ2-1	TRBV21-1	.	TGTGCCATTCCCAGATACAGGGGAGTCGGCCAATGCTCCTACAATGAGCAGTTCTTC	CAIPRYRGVGQCSYNEQFF
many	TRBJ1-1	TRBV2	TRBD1	TGTGCCAGCAGGGACAGGGGAAGAACTGAAGCTTTCTTT	CASRDRGRTEAFF